The clone carrying this T cell receptor (beta chain) showed up many times. Its cognate antigen is unknown. Sequencing ends 3 residues short of the CDR3 end; the germline J gene provides the rest. V was trimmed by 2 bases and J by 4 bases, leaving 8 bases between them. This CDR3 has 14 residues. Germline CDR1 KGHSH, CDR2 LQKENI. The data originate from a study of T cell clonality in common variable immunodeficiency. Clones were sequenced by immunoSEQ multiplex PCR, and TCRdb holds only the in-frame ones, with some missing. Altogether about 9,200 clones were found in the sample, and no singletons occur. Study-level results: In common variable immunodeficiency, TCR beta chains reportedly carried fewer deletions and N-nucleotide insertions.

The rearrangement links TRBV18 to TRBJ2-2; D gene unclear. The sample taken for sequencing was peripheral blood mononuclear cells. The source is a human donor with common variable immunodeficiency. The CDR3: CASSPTELTGELFF. The sequenced CDR3 bases are TGTGCCAGCTCACCAACCGAACTCACCGGGGAG.